This is a list of T cell receptor beta chains from one sample in a study of beta chain features in type 1 diabetes. The data were produced by immunoSEQ multiplex PCR, yet TCRdb's version contains in-frame clones alone and is incomplete. The sample consists of around 40,000 clones, 64% of them appearing once. Sequencing was performed on Tregs from blood. All receptors derive from a woman aged 25 to 39 in good health. CDR3s include the opening cysteine and the closing phenylalanine or tryptophan. Each record gives: CDR3 DNA, CDR3 protein, D gene, clone size, J gene, V gene. A D gene is named only where the DNA matches it firmly. Part of the rows lack a size; the others show once, few, many or a class for expanded clones.

CDR3nt: TGTGCCAGCACTAGCGGGAGAACCTACAATGAGCAGTTCTTC; CDR3aa: CASTSGRTYNEQFF; d_gene: TRBD2; abundance: NA; j_gene: TRBJ2-1; v_gene: TRBV7-2
CDR3nt: TGTGCCAGCAGCTTAGGATCGGGACAGCGGAGGAGGACGGACATTCAGTACTTC; CDR3aa: CASSLGSGQRRRTDIQYF; d_gene: TRBD1; abundance: few; j_gene: TRBJ2-4; v_gene: TRBV7-9
CDR3nt: TGTGCCAGCAGCCAGGAGGGACTAGCGGGGTACTACGAGCAGTACTTC; CDR3aa: CASSQEGLAGYYEQYF; d_gene: TRBD2; abundance: NA; j_gene: TRBJ2-7; v_gene: TRBV4-2
CDR3nt: TGTGCCAGCTCACAGGGGCCCGACTATGGCTACACCTTC; CDR3aa: CASSQGPDYGYTF; d_gene: NA; abundance: NA; j_gene: TRBJ1-2; v_gene: TRBV18
CDR3nt: TGTGCCAGCAGTTTAAGGAGTGGGACAGATACGCAGTATTTT; CDR3aa: CASSLRSGTDTQYF; d_gene: NA; abundance: NA; j_gene: TRBJ2-3; v_gene: TRBV28
CDR3nt: TGTGCCAGCAGCTATACGGGACTAGCGGGAGGCATATACAATGAGCAGTTCTTC; CDR3aa: CASSYTGLAGGIYNEQFF; d_gene: TRBD2; abundance: NA; j_gene: TRBJ2-1; v_gene: TRBV28
CDR3nt: TGTGCCAGCAGCGTAGCCGCAGCGAACACCGGGGAGCTGTTTTTT; CDR3aa: CASSVAAANTGELFF; d_gene: NA; abundance: NA; j_gene: TRBJ2-2; v_gene: TRBV9
CDR3nt: TGTGCCAGCAGCTTCTCCGCTAGCGGCTCCTACGAGCAGTACTTC; CDR3aa: CASSFSASGSYEQYF; d_gene: TRBD2; abundance: few; j_gene: TRBJ2-7; v_gene: TRBV7-2
CDR3nt: TGCAGCGTTGCCGGGGGATTGAGCACTGAAGCTTTCTTT; CDR3aa: CSVAGGLSTEAFF; d_gene: NA; abundance: few; j_gene: TRBJ1-1; v_gene: TRBV29-1
CDR3nt: TGTGCCAGTACCCCCCGGACAGGAACGCCACCAGATACGCAGTATTTT; CDR3aa: CASTPRTGTPPDTQYF; d_gene: TRBD1; abundance: NA; j_gene: TRBJ2-3; v_gene: TRBV19
CDR3nt: TGTGCCAGCAGTGATCAGGGGACCAACACTGAAGCTTTCTTT; CDR3aa: CASSDQGTNTEAFF; d_gene: NA; abundance: NA; j_gene: TRBJ1-1; v_gene: TRBV6-1
CDR3nt: TGTGCCAGCACCCTCAACGGGCTGGGAGAAGAGACCCAGTACTTC; CDR3aa: CASTLNGLGEETQYF; d_gene: NA; abundance: few; j_gene: TRBJ2-5; v_gene: TRBV7-2
CDR3nt: TGTGCCAGCAGCAAAGTAGACTACGAGCGTCAAGAGACCCAGTACTTC; CDR3aa: CASSKVDYERQETQYF; d_gene: NA; abundance: NA; j_gene: TRBJ2-5; v_gene: TRBV21-1
CDR3nt: TGTGCCAGCAGCACCACTAGCGGGAGAACCAGCACAGATACGCAGTATTTT; CDR3aa: CASSTTSGRTSTDTQYF; d_gene: TRBD2; abundance: once; j_gene: TRBJ2-3; v_gene: TRBV7-3
CDR3nt: TGTGCCAGTAGTATAACAGGGGCCAGCCCAAGGACTGAAGCTTTCTTT; CDR3aa: CASSITGASPRTEAFF; d_gene: TRBD1; abundance: NA; j_gene: TRBJ1-1; v_gene: TRBV19
CDR3nt: TGTGCCAGCAGTCGGAGCTACGAGCAGTACTTC; CDR3aa: CASSRSYEQYF; d_gene: NA; abundance: NA; j_gene: TRBJ2-7; v_gene: TRBV7-2
CDR3nt: TGTGCCAGCAGCTTAGGGGGGGCAGATACGCAGTATTTT; CDR3aa: CASSLGGADTQYF; d_gene: NA; abundance: NA; j_gene: TRBJ2-3; v_gene: TRBV5-4
CDR3nt: TGCGCCAGCAGCTTGGCACTAGCGGGAGTTGACACCGGGGAGCTGTTTTTT; CDR3aa: CASSLALAGVDTGELFF; d_gene: TRBD2; abundance: once; j_gene: TRBJ2-2; v_gene: TRBV5-1
CDR3nt: TGCAGCGCAAGAGGACAGACTTACACTGAAGCTTTCTTT; CDR3aa: CSARGQTYTEAFF; d_gene: NA; abundance: few; j_gene: TRBJ1-1; v_gene: TRBV29-1
CDR3nt: TGTGCCAGCAGCTTAGTTTCGCTAGCGGTAACTTACAATGAGCAGTTCTTC; CDR3aa: CASSLVSLAVTYNEQFF; d_gene: TRBD2; abundance: NA; j_gene: TRBJ2-1; v_gene: TRBV7-9
CDR3nt: TGTGCCAGCAGTTCGGGACAGGGGGTAAACACTGAAGCTTTCTTT; CDR3aa: CASSSGQGVNTEAFF; d_gene: TRBD1; abundance: NA; j_gene: TRBJ1-1; v_gene: TRBV6-5
CDR3nt: TGTGCCAGCAGTTACTTGGCGGCGAGACAGGGCTCCGAGCAGTACTTC; CDR3aa: CASSYLAARQGSEQYF; d_gene: TRBD1; abundance: NA; j_gene: TRBJ2-7; v_gene: TRBV6-6
CDR3nt: TGCGCCAGCAGCTTTCCAAAGCGGGATTTGGTAGAGACCCAGTACTTC; CDR3aa: CASSFPKRDLVETQYF; d_gene: TRBD2; abundance: NA; j_gene: TRBJ2-5; v_gene: TRBV5-1
CDR3nt: TGTGCCAGCAGTCCTACGAGGGGGGGCCGGACTGAAGCTTTCTTT; CDR3aa: CASSPTRGGRTEAFF; d_gene: NA; abundance: NA; j_gene: TRBJ1-1; v_gene: TRBV6-5
CDR3nt: TGCGCCAGCAGCTTACAGGGGGCCGGAGAGACCCAGTACTTC; CDR3aa: CASSLQGAGETQYF; d_gene: TRBD1; abundance: NA; j_gene: TRBJ2-5; v_gene: TRBV5-1
CDR3nt: TGTGCCAGCTCACCTTCGGTGCGGGGGACTGAAGCTTTCTTT; CDR3aa: CASSPSVRGTEAFF; d_gene: NA; abundance: NA; j_gene: TRBJ1-1; v_gene: TRBV18
CDR3nt: TGTGCCAGCAGCGGCATCAAGGGAGGGCTAACAGATACGCAGTATTTT; CDR3aa: CASSGIKGGLTDTQYF; d_gene: TRBD2; abundance: few; j_gene: TRBJ2-3; v_gene: TRBV7-9
CDR3nt: TGTGCCAGCAGTGGGACAGTCCAAGAGACCCAGTACTTC; CDR3aa: CASSGTVQETQYF; d_gene: TRBD1; abundance: NA; j_gene: TRBJ2-5; v_gene: TRBV27
CDR3nt: TGCGCCAGCAGCCAAGAGGGGGACAGGGAGAAGACCCAGTACTTC; CDR3aa: CASSQEGDREKTQYF; d_gene: TRBD1; abundance: NA; j_gene: TRBJ2-5; v_gene: TRBV4-3
CDR3nt: TGCGCCAGCAGCTTTGGAGGTTGGAACACCGGGGAGCTGTTTTTT; CDR3aa: CASSFGGWNTGELFF; d_gene: NA; abundance: few; j_gene: TRBJ2-2; v_gene: TRBV5-1
CDR3nt: TGCGCCAGCAGCTTGGGGGGGGGCTGGGGGACTGAAGCTTTCTTT; CDR3aa: CASSLGGGWGTEAFF; d_gene: NA; abundance: NA; j_gene: TRBJ1-1; v_gene: TRBV5-1
CDR3nt: TGTGCCAGCAGTGAATTTGTTACAGGCCACACTGAAGCTTTCTTT; CDR3aa: CASSEFVTGHTEAFF; d_gene: NA; abundance: few; j_gene: TRBJ1-1; v_gene: TRBV6-1
CDR3nt: TGCGCCAGCAGTCGGGACAGGGTTAACGTCGAGCAGTACTTC; CDR3aa: CASSRDRVNVEQYF; d_gene: TRBD1; abundance: NA; j_gene: TRBJ2-7; v_gene: TRBV10-2
CDR3nt: TGTGCCAGCAAGGGGCCTCGCGAGCAGTACTTC; CDR3aa: CASKGPREQYF; d_gene: NA; abundance: NA; j_gene: TRBJ2-7; v_gene: TRBV28
CDR3nt: TGTGCCAGCAGGTTGACAGGGGGTTTTGAGCAGTTCTTC; CDR3aa: CASRLTGGFEQFF; d_gene: TRBD1; abundance: NA; j_gene: TRBJ2-1; v_gene: TRBV28
CDR3nt: TGTGCCAGCAGGAGAGCGGGAACCCTCTCCTACGAGCAGTACTTC; CDR3aa: CASRRAGTLSYEQYF; d_gene: TRBD2; abundance: NA; j_gene: TRBJ2-7; v_gene: TRBV2
CDR3nt: TGTGCCAGCAGTACGGGGACAGGAATATGGCTAAGGAGCAATCAGCCCCAGCATTTT; CDR3aa: CASSTGTGIWLRSNQPQHF; d_gene: TRBD1; abundance: NA; j_gene: TRBJ1-5; v_gene: TRBV28
CDR3nt: TGTGCCAGTAGTATAGGGAGGGGGCGGGACACTGAAGCTTTCTTT; CDR3aa: CASSIGRGRDTEAFF; d_gene: TRBD1; abundance: NA; j_gene: TRBJ1-1; v_gene: TRBV19
CDR3nt: TGCGCCAGCAGCTCCACAGGCTACGAGCAGTACTTC; CDR3aa: CASSSTGYEQYF; d_gene: NA; abundance: NA; j_gene: TRBJ2-7; v_gene: TRBV5-1
CDR3nt: TGTGCCAGCAGCTCAACAGGAGCAACCGATGAAAAACTGTTTTTT; CDR3aa: CASSSTGATDEKLFF; d_gene: NA; abundance: NA; j_gene: TRBJ1-4; v_gene: TRBV7-6
CDR3nt: TGTGCCAGCAGTTTTATGGGGCAAGGAACCTACGAGCAGTACTTC; CDR3aa: CASSFMGQGTYEQYF; d_gene: NA; abundance: few; j_gene: TRBJ2-7; v_gene: TRBV28
CDR3nt: TGTGCCATCAGTCCCGGACAGGGAACTGGAAACACCATATATTTT; CDR3aa: CAISPGQGTGNTIYF; d_gene: TRBD1; abundance: few; j_gene: TRBJ1-3; v_gene: TRBV10-3
CDR3nt: TGTGCCAGCAGTCTCCCTTTTTCTCAAGAGACCCAGTACTTC; CDR3aa: CASSLPFSQETQYF; d_gene: NA; abundance: few; j_gene: TRBJ2-5; v_gene: TRBV2
CDR3nt: TGTGCCAGCTGGCCCCTAGCGGGAGGTCGAGAGACCCAGTACTTC; CDR3aa: CASWPLAGGRETQYF; d_gene: TRBD2; abundance: few; j_gene: TRBJ2-5; v_gene: TRBV6-6
CDR3nt: TGTGCCAGCAGCCCCGGGACAGTCAATCAGCCCCAGCATTTT; CDR3aa: CASSPGTVNQPQHF; d_gene: TRBD1; abundance: few; j_gene: TRBJ1-5; v_gene: TRBV28
CDR3nt: TGTGCCAGCAGCCAAGCGTTGAGCGAGCAGTTCTTC; CDR3aa: CASSQALSEQFF; d_gene: NA; abundance: few; j_gene: TRBJ2-1; v_gene: TRBV4-1
CDR3nt: TGCGCCAGCAGCTTGTCTAGCGGGAGTTCGAATGAGCAGTTCTTC; CDR3aa: CASSLSSGSSNEQFF; d_gene: TRBD2; abundance: NA; j_gene: TRBJ2-1; v_gene: TRBV5-1
CDR3nt: TGTGCCAGCAGTTCTCCGGGACTAGGAAACAATGAGCAGTTCTTC; CDR3aa: CASSSPGLGNNEQFF; d_gene: TRBD2; abundance: few; j_gene: TRBJ2-1; v_gene: TRBV6-6
CDR3nt: TGTGCCAGCAGTGACCTCGGACAAACTAATTCACCCCTCCACTTT; CDR3aa: CASSDLGQTNSPLHF; d_gene: NA; abundance: few; j_gene: TRBJ1-6; v_gene: TRBV2
CDR3nt: TGTGCCACCGAGGCGGGAGTTGGGAATGAGCAGTTCTTC; CDR3aa: CATEAGVGNEQFF; d_gene: TRBD2; abundance: NA; j_gene: TRBJ2-1; v_gene: TRBV6-6
CDR3nt: TGTGCCAGCAGTTACTCTAGGCAGGGTTTTTACGAGCAGTACTTC; CDR3aa: CASSYSRQGFYEQYF; d_gene: NA; abundance: NA; j_gene: TRBJ2-7; v_gene: TRBV6-5